This TCR beta chain derives from a study of blood T cell repertoires in COVID-19. At the level of the study: Italy, Spain and the United States were the sources of the convalescent and acute COVID-19 samples. Sources were T cells, B-cell-depleted T cells, or PBMCs; the material itself was cDNA or gDNA.

Assay used: immunoSEQ multiplex PCR; TCRdb lists only in-frame clones, some missing. The sample records about 430,000 clones, approximately 91% being singletons. Participants were aged roughly 18 to 90 years, lived in 24 US areas, and enrolled virtually. The CDR3 runs to 14 residues. Losses at the gene ends were 5 bases for V and 4 bases for J; bases not matched to a gene: 5. Germline values: CDR1 SEHNR, CDR2 FQNEAQ (reference sequence). The gene calls are TRBV7-9 and TRBJ1-2, with 9 nucleotides matching TRBD1. The TCR sequence derives from a woman between 18 and 29 years old who had been exposed to COVID-19. The sample comprised PBMCs or T cells enriched from blood (not recorded which). DNA for the CDR3: TGTGCCAGCAGCCCGGGACAGGGTATCTATGGCTACACCTTC. Protein sequence: CASSPGQGIYGYTF.